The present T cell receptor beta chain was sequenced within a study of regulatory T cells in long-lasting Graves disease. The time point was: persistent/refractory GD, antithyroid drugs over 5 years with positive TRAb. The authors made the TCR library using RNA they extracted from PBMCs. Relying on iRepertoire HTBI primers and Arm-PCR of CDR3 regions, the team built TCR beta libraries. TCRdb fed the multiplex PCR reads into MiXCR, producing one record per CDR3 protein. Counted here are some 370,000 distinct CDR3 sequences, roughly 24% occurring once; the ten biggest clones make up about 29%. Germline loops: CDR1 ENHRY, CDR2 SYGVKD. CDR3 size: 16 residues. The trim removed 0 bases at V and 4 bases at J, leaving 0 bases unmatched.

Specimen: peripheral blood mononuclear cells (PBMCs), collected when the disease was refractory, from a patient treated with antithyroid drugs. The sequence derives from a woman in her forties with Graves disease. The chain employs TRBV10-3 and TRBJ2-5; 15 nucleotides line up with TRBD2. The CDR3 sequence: CAISESGLAGGETQYF. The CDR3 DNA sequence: TGTGCCATCAGTGAGTCGGGACTAGCGGGGGGAGAGACCCAGTACTTC.